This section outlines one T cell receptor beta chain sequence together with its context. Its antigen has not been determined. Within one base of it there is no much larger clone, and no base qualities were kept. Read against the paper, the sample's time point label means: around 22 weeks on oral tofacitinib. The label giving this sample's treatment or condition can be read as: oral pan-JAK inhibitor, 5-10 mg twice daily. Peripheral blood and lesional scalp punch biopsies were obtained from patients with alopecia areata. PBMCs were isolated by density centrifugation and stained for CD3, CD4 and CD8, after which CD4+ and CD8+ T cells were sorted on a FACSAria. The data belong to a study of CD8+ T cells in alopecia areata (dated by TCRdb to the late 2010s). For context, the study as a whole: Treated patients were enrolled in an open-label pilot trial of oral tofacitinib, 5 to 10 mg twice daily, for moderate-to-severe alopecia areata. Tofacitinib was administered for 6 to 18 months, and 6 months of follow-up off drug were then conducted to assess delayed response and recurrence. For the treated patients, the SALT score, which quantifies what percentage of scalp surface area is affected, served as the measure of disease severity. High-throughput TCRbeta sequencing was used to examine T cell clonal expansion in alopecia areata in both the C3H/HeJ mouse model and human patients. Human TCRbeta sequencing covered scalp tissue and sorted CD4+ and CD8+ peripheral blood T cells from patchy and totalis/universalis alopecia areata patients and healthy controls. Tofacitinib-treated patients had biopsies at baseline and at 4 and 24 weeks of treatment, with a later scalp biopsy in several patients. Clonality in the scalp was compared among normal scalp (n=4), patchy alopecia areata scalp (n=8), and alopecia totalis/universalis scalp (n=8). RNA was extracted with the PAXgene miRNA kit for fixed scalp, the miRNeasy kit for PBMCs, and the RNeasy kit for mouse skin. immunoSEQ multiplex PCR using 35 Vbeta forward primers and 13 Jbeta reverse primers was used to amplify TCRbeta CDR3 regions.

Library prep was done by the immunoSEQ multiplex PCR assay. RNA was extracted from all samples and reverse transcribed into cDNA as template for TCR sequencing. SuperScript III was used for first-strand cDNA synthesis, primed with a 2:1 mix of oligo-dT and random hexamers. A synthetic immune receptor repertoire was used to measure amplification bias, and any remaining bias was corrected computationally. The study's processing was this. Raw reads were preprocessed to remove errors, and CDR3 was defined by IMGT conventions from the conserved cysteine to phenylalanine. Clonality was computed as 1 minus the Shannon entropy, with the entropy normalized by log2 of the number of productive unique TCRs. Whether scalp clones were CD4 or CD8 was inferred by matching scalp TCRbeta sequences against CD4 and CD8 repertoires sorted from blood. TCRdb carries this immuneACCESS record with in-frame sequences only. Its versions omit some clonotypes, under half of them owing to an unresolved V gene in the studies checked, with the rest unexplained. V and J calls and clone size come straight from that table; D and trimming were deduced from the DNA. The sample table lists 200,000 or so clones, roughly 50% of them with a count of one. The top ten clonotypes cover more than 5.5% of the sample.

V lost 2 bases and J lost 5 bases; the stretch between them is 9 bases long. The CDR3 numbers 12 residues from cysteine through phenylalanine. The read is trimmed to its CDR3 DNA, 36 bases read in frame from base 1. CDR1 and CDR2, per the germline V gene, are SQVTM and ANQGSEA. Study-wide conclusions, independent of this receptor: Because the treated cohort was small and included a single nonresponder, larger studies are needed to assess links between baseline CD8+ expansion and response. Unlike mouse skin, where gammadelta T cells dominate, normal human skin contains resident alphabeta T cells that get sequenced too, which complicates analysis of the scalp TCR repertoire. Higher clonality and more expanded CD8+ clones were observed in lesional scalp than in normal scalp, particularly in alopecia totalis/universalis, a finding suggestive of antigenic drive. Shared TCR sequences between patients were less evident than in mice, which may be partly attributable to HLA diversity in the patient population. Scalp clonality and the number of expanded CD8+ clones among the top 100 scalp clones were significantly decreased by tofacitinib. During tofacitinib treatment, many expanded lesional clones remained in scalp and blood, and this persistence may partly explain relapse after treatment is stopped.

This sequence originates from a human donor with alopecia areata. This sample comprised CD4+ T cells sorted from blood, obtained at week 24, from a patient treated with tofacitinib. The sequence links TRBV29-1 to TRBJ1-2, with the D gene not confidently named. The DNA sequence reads TGCAGCGTTGAAAGCCAGCCATATGGCTACACCTTC. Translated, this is CSVESQPYGYTF.